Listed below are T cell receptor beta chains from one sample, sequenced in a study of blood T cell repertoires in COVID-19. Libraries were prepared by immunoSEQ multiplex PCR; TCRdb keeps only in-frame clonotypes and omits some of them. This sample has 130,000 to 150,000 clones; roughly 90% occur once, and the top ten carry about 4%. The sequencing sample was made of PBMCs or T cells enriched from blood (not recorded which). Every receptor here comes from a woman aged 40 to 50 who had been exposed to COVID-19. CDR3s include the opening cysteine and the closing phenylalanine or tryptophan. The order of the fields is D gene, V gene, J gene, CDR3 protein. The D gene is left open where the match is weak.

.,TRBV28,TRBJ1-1,CASTGGGRLNTEAFF
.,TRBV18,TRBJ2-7,CASSRNRDTDEQYF
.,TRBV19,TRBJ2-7,CASSLKQGPGGYEQYF
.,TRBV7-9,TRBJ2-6,CASSLAVLSGANVLTF
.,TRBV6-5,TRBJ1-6,CASRQGPGSSPLHF
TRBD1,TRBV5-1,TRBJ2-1,CASSSGGQGARHEQFF
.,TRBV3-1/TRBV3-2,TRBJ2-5,CASSQDWQGRETQYF
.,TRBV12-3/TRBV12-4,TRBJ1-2,CASSFAGYHGYTF
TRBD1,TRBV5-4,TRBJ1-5,CASSSGGTGIHQPQHF
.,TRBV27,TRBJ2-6,CATRSRAGYSGANVLTF
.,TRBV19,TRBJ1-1,CASRRATEAFF